The 26 T cell receptor beta chains reported below all come from one sample, sequenced in a study of PD-1 blockade in classical Hodgkin lymphoma. There was relapse after autologous stem cell transplantation in every patient, and there was variation in brentuximab vedotin exposure. The table came from immunoSEQ multiplex PCR; TCRdb's copy has only in-frame clones and leaves some out. The table shows approximately 10,000 clones, with more than 75% occurring only once. The input for sequencing was peripheral blood mononuclear cells (PBMCs), taken at baseline. The receptor set was obtained from a human donor with classical Hodgkin lymphoma.

The chain couples TRBV9 to TRBJ1-3, with D maybe TRBD1 (5 bases). Trimming removed 3 bases from V and 0 bases from J, with 7 bases in between. Germline V gene sequence: CDR1 SGDLS, CDR2 YYNGEE. This CDR3 is built from 14 residues. The CDR3: CASSADSSGNTIYF. Written as DNA, the CDR3 is TGTGCCAGCAGCGCCGACAGCTCTGGAAACACCATATATTTT.

The V gene is TRBV2, the J gene TRBJ2-2; 8 positions match TRBD2. V shed 6 bases and J 1 base; nucleotides not matched to a gene: 4. Germline loops: CDR1 SNHLY, CDR2 FYNNEI. This CDR3 region has 15 residues. CDR3 bases: TGTGCCAGCAGCCGGCTAGCGGGGAACACCGGGGAGCTGTTTTTT. Translated: CASSRLAGNTGELFF.

The chain joins TRBV28 to TRBJ2-5; the D call may be TRBD1 or TRBD2 (5 bases each). The V end was cut by 5 bases, the J end by 9 bases, with 10 bases between. Germline values: CDR1 MDHEN, CDR2 SYDVKM. This CDR3 is 11 amino acids long. The DNA for the CDR3 is TGTGCCAGCAGTAGCTCGGGGCCCCAGTACTTC. As protein: CASSSSGPQYF.

This clone was found a few times. The chain links TRBV7-8 to TRBJ1-1; D is unresolved. The CDR3 length is 14 residues. Germline values: CDR1 SGHVS, CDR2 FQNEAQ. V lost 4 bases and J 1 base, leaving 10 bases between the germline ends. DNA of the CDR3: TGTGCCAGCAGCTCCCAATGGGGGAACACTGAAGCTTTCTTT. Protein product: CASSSQWGNTEAFF. Full variable domain (rest looked up from reference TRBV7-8 and TRBJ1-1): GAGVSQSPRYKVAKRGQDVALRCDPISGHVSLFWYQQALGQGPEFLTYFQNEAQLDKSGLPSDRFFAERPEGSVSTLKIQRTQQEDSAVYLCASSSQWGNTEAFFGQGTRLTVV.

The chain is built from TRBV5-4 and TRBJ1-6, with D tentatively TRBD1 (6 bases). The V gene's germline CDR1 is SGHNT and CDR2 YYREEE (reference sequence). Trimming took 4 bases from V and 7 from J, leaving 12 bases between them. CDR3 length: 14 residues. In DNA form, the CDR3 reads TGTGCCAGCAGCCAGGGGTTCGGGAATTCACCCCTCCACTTT. Protein sequence: CASSQGFGNSPLHF.

The chain has TRBV2 and TRBJ2-3, with a possible D match to TRBD1 (6 bases). The ends were cut back, 4 bases at V and 8 bases at J, with 13 bases in the middle. Per germline, CDR1 SNHLY and CDR2 FYNNEI. The CDR3 totals 13 residues. As DNA, the CDR3 is TGTGCCAGCAGTGCCTGGGGGCCGCTTACGCAGTATTTT. As protein: CASSAWGPLTQYF.

About this clone itself: Distinct nucleotide sequences in the sample also encode this CDR3. The rearrangement joins TRBV20-1 to TRBJ2-3; no clear D. This CDR3 spans 11 amino acids. The V gene lost 6 bases and the J gene lost 4 bases, with 8 bases spanning the gap. Germline V gene sequence: CDR1 DFQATT, CDR2 SNEGSKA (reference sequence). The CDR3 DNA follows: TGCAGTGCCAAAAAAGCAGATACGCAGTATTTT. Protein sequence: CSAKKADTQYF.

The chain joins TRBV27 to TRBJ2-1; the D gene is possibly TRBD2 (6 bases). This CDR3 has 15 residues. From germline, CDR1 is MNHEY and CDR2 SMNVEV (reference sequence). V gave up 4 bases and J gave up 8 bases, with 18 bases separating them. The CDR3 DNA sequence: TGTGCCAGCAGTTCTCTCGGGGGACGGGGCGATGAGCAGTTCTTC. It translates to CASSSLGGRGDEQFF.

V and J are TRBV12-5 and TRBJ2-1, with 7 positions matching TRBD1. This CDR3 contains 17 residues. V trimming: 4 bases; J trimming: 10 bases; junction bases outside the gene matches: 19. The V gene's germline CDR1 is LGHNT and CDR2 FRNRAP. The CDR3 bases are TGTGCTAGTGGTTCCCCCCAAGGGGGCGGTTACCAGCGGGAGCAGTTCTTC. Encoded protein: CASGSPQGGGYQREQFF.

This chain uses TRBV27 with TRBJ2-3; D might be TRBD1 or TRBD2, each matching 5 bases. Germline CDR1 and CDR2: MNHEY and SMNVEV (reference sequence). V was pared by 3 bases and J by 4 bases, with 14 bases between. The CDR3 contains 15 residues. The CDR3 is CASSFNLRGSDTQYF. CDR3 nucleotide sequence: TGTGCCAGCAGTTTTAATTTGAGGGGATCAGATACGCAGTATTTT.

The chain has TRBV27 and TRBJ2-1; 13 nucleotides match TRBD2. Germline V lookup: CDR1 MNHEY, CDR2 SMNVEV (reference sequence). V lost 4 bases, J lost 3 bases, and 12 bases stayed unmatched. This CDR3 is 19 amino acids long. DNA of the CDR3: TGTGCCAGCAGTTACACGACTCTTGGGACTAGCGGGGACTACAATGAGCAGTTCTTC. Translation gives CASSYTTLGTSGDYNEQFF.

This chain uses TRBV6-1 with TRBJ2-7; TRBD2 matches at 7 bases. Germline V gene lookup returns CDR1 MNHNS and CDR2 SASEGT. Trimming took 6 bases from V and 3 from J; bases not matched to a gene: 11. This CDR3 spans 15 amino acids. The CDR3 is CASRVSGLSYYEQYF. CDR3 nucleotides: TGTGCCAGCAGGGTCTCGGGACTAAGTTACTACGAGCAGTACTTC.

The CDR3 DNA reads TGTGCCAGCAGCTTAGTCGTAGGAGGCGAGCAGTACTTC. Protein: CASSLVVGGEQYF. The chain couples TRBV7-8 to TRBJ2-7; D is possibly TRBD2 (5 bases). The CDR3 runs 13 residues. Trimming removed 1 base at V and 6 bases at J, with 10 bases between. The V gene's germline CDR1 is SGHVS and CDR2 FQNEAQ.

This clone was detected once. The chain uses TRBV27 and TRBJ2-3; no definite D call. With 5 bases removed from V and 6 bases from J, the gap between germline ends came to 9 bases. CDR1 MNHEY and CDR2 SMNVEV come from the germline V gene (reference sequence). The CDR3 sequence is 12 residues long. CDR3 nucleotides: TGTGCCAGCAGTCAGCAACCCGATACGCAGTATTTT. Amino acid sequence: CASSQQPDTQYF.

This sequence joins TRBV4-1 and TRBJ1-3, with 7 bases identical to TRBD1. Germline V lookup: CDR1 MGHRA, CDR2 YSYEKL. The V gene end was trimmed by 0 bases and the J gene end by 4 bases; junction bases not matched to a gene: 3. The CDR3 is 15 amino acids. The DNA of the CDR3 is TGCGCCAGCAGCCAAGATACCAGGGGGGGAAACACCATATATTTT. Translating it yields CASSQDTRGGNTIYF.

CDR3 bases: TGTGCCAGCAGCTCTAGACAGGGAGGGAACCGCGAGCAGTACTTC. Amino acid sequence: CASSSRQGGNREQYF. The chain combines TRBV11-3 with TRBJ2-7; D assignment may be TRBD1 or TRBD2 (7 bases each). Germline assignment: CDR1 SGHNT and CDR2 YENEEA. The V and J ends lost 4 bases and 6 bases respectively, with 19 bases between them. The CDR3 contains 15 residues.

The chain carries TRBV28 and TRBJ1-2, with 7 bases that match TRBD1. This CDR3 contains 13 residues. V was pared by 4 bases and J by 2 bases, with 1 base of the junction left unmatched. Germline V lookup: CDR1 MDHEN, CDR2 SYDVKM. This CDR3 reads CASSSGQNYGYTF. CDR3 nucleotide sequence: TGTGCCAGCAGTTCGGGACAGAACTATGGCTACACCTTC.

The chain is built from TRBV4-3 and TRBJ1-3; no clear D gene. Between the trimmed V and J ends, which lost 1 base and 4 bases, there was a span of 11 bases. Germline V lookup: CDR1 LGHNA, CDR2 YSLEER. CDR3 length: 15 residues. The CDR3 region has the DNA TGCGCCAGCAGCCAAGGAGTCTCCAGGGGAAACACCATATATTTT. Amino acids: CASSQGVSRGNTIYF.

The chain uses TRBV27 and TRBJ1-2; 9 nucleotides align to TRBD1. The CDR3 extends over 14 amino acids. In germline, CDR1 is MNHEY, CDR2 SMNVEV (reference sequence). Trimming removed 3 bases from V and 6 bases from J; junction bases left unmatched: 5. CDR3 in DNA: TGTGCCAGCAGTTTGGGGACAGGGTCTGATGGCTACACCTTC. It translates to CASSLGTGSDGYTF.

V is TRBV28 and J is TRBJ2-7; D is perhaps TRBD1 or TRBD2 (5 bases each). The ends were cut back, 5 bases at V and 2 bases at J, with 16 bases in the middle. The CDR3 contains 15 residues. The germline gives CDR1 MDHEN, CDR2 SYDVKM. The CDR3 region has the DNA TGTGCCAGCAGTCCCCTTTCGGGGCTCACCTACGAGCAGTACTTC. This codes for CASSPLSGLTYEQYF.

V gene TRBV5-1 combines with J gene TRBJ1-4; D remains unclear. Trimming cost V 3 bases and J 0 bases, with 15 bases left between them. The germline V gene encodes CDR1 SGHRS and CDR2 YFSETQ. The CDR3 sequence is 17 residues long. CDR3 bases: TGCGCCAGCAGCTGGACCTTGAGAGGGCCAACTAATGAAAAACTGTTTTTT. Its translation: CASSWTLRGPTNEKLFF. Complete variable domain (other parts from reference TRBV5-1 and TRBJ1-4): KAGVTQTPRYLIKTRGQQVTLSCSPISGHRSVSWYQQTPGQGLQFLFEYFSETQRNKGNFPGRFSGRQFSNSRSEMNVSTLELGDSALYLCASSWTLRGPTNEKLFFGSGTQLSVL.

The chain is built from TRBV5-4 and TRBJ2-7, with D perhaps matching TRBD2 (6 bases). Trimming shortened V by 1 base and J by 0 bases, and 8 bases separated the two germline ends. CDR1 is SGHNT, CDR2 YYREEE, per germline (reference sequence). This CDR3 is built from 14 residues. For the CDR3, the DNA is TGTGCCAGCAGCTTGTCCGGGAGCTCCTACGAGCAGTACTTC. Translating gives CASSLSGSSYEQYF.

The chain carries TRBV28 and TRBJ2-7, with TRBD2 matching over 9 bases. Germline CDR1 reads MDHEN; CDR2 reads SYDVKM. V lost 3 bases, J lost 0 bases, and 6 bases stayed unmatched. The CDR3 contains 16 residues. CDR3 region: CASSFTLAGLSYEQYF. As DNA, the CDR3 is TGTGCCAGCAGTTTCACTCTAGCGGGACTCTCCTACGAGCAGTACTTC.

The CDR3, as DNA: TGTGCCAGTGTAGGCGGCTACAATGAGCAGTTCTTC. It yields the protein CASVGGYNEQFF. The V call is TRBV19, the J call TRBJ2-1; the D is unclear. With 8 bases removed from V and 3 bases from J, the gap between germline ends came to 8 bases. The CDR3 is 12 residues long. Germline assignment: CDR1 LNHDA and CDR2 SQIVND (reference sequence).

The chain is built from TRBV5-5 and TRBJ1-2; D is uncertain. Germline V lookup: CDR1 SGHKS, CDR2 YYEKEE (reference sequence). The CDR3 has 12 amino acids. V lost 8 bases to trimming and J lost 13 bases, with 21 bases between them. This CDR3 reads CASYGPSYLFTF. CDR3 coding DNA: TGTGCCAGTTACGGTCCTAGCTATTTGTTCACCTTC. Based on the CDR3 plus reference TRBV5-5 and TRBJ1-2, the full variable domain is DAGVTQSPTHLIKTRGQQVTLRCSPISGHKSVSWYQQVLGQGPQFIFQYYEKEERGRGNFPDRFSARQFPNYSSELNVNALLLGDSALYLCASYGPSYLFTFGSGTRLTVV.

The CDR3 here is CASSLEETEAFF. For the CDR3, the DNA is TGTGCCAGCAGCTTAGAGGAAACTGAAGCTTTCTTT. The rearrangement links TRBV7-9 to TRBJ1-1; unclear D gene. Germline values: CDR1 SEHNR, CDR2 FQNEAQ (reference sequence). V was trimmed by 1 base and J by 5 bases, leaving 5 bases between them. The CDR3 totals 12 residues.